The rows below give T cell receptor beta chains drawn from one sample of a study of identical twins. MiXCR was run by TCRdb on the 5' RACE reads, yielding one entry per CDR3 protein. The table has under 1 million distinct CDR3 sequences, about 12% seen once. These data were also reused for a study on yellow fever vaccine responses in identical twins.

The material sequenced was PBMCs. These receptors came from a woman aged 18-29 years in good health. Each CDR3 is given with its conserved first and last residue. The D gene is left open where the match is weak. Where a row states a size, it is once, few, many or the class of an expanded clone; other rows omit it.

>TRBV10-2|few|-|TRBJ2-3
TGCGCCAGCAGTGAAATAGATTCTAGCACAGATACGCAGTATTTT
CASSEIDSSTDTQYF
>TRBV4-1|many|-|TRBJ1-5
TGCGCCAGCAGCCAAGAGAACAGTAATCAGCCCCAGCATTTT
CASSQENSNQPQHF
>TRBV6-1|few|TRBD1|TRBJ1-2
TGTGCCAGCAGTATAACAGGGGGAGTTAGGGACTATGGCTACACCTTC
CASSITGGVRDYGYTF
>TRBV5-1|-|-|TRBJ2-1
TGCGCCAGCAGCTTGGAAGGCAGGGCCTCCTACAATGAGCAGTTCTTC
CASSLEGRASYNEQFF
>TRBV20-1|few|TRBD1|TRBJ1-2
TGCAGTGCTAGGACAGGGGGTGAAATCCGGAGTGGCTACACCTTC
CSARTGGEIRSGYTF
>TRBV10-3|few|-|TRBJ1-2
TGTGCCATCAGTGAGTCGAGGAGCTATGGCTACACCTTC
CAISESRSYGYTF
>TRBV14|once|TRBD2|TRBJ2-3
TGTGCCAGCAGCCACTTAGGCGAGGGTAGCGGGAGGGCCTCGACAGATACGCAGTATTTT
CASSHLGEGSGRASTDTQYF
>TRBV12-3/TRBV12-4|many|-|TRBJ2-7
TGTGCCAGCAGCACCACCTACGAGCAGTACTTC
CASSTTYEQYF
>TRBV12-3/TRBV12-4|few|-|TRBJ2-1
TGTGCCAGCAGTTTAAGATCGAGGGCCAATGAGCAGTTCTTC
CASSLRSRANEQFF
>TRBV7-8|-|-|TRBJ2-7
TGTGCCAGCAGCTTTTCGACAGTAGGGTACTACGAGCAGTACTTC
CASSFSTVGYYEQYF
>TRBV4-1|few|TRBD2|TRBJ2-5
TGCGCCAGCAGCCAAGCCGGGGGGGGTAGCGGGGATCACCAAGAGACCCAGTACTTC
CASSQAGGGSGDHQETQYF
>TRBV6-5|-|-|TRBJ1-2
TGTGCCAGCTCCACGCGGGGTGCTGGCTACACCTTC
CASSTRGAGYTF
>TRBV28|many|-|TRBJ2-2
TGTGCCAGCAGTTGGCGAGCGGTCACCGGGGAGCTGTTTTTT
CASSWRAVTGELFF
>TRBV29-1|few|-|TRBJ2-5
TGCAGCGGGGGACACGGTGGGGAGACCCAGTACTTC
CSGGHGGETQYF
>TRBV29-1|few|-|TRBJ2-1
TGCAGCGTTGAAGGGGGTCGAGGACAGTCCTACAATGAGCAGTTCTTC
CSVEGGRGQSYNEQFF
>TRBV12-3/TRBV12-4|-|-|TRBJ1-2
TGTGCCAGCAGCAGCTCAGCCCTTGGGGGTGGCTACACCTTC
CASSSSALGGGYTF
>TRBV7-9|-|TRBD2|TRBJ2-1
TGTGCCAGCAGCTTAGGTAGCGGGAGGATAAATGAGCAGTTCTTC
CASSLGSGRINEQFF